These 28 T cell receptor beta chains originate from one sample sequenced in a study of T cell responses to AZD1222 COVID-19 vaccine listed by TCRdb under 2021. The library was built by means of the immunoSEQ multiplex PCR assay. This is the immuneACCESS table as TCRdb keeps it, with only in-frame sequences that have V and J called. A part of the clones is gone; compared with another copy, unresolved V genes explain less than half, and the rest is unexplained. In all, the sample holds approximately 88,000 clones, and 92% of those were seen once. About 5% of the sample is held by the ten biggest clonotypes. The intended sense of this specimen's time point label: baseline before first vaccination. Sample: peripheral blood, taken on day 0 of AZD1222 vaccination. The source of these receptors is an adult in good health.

CDR3 loop: CASSESFRGHEQFF. CDR3 bases: TGCGCCAGCAGTGAGTCGTTCAGGGGCCATGAGCAGTTCTTC. The rearrangement uses TRBV10-1 and TRBJ2-1; perhaps TRBD1 as D (6 bases). CDR1 and CDR2 from the germline V gene are WNHNN and SYGVQD (reference sequence). V was clipped by 0 bases and J by 8 bases, with 11 bases between them. The CDR3 totals 14 residues.

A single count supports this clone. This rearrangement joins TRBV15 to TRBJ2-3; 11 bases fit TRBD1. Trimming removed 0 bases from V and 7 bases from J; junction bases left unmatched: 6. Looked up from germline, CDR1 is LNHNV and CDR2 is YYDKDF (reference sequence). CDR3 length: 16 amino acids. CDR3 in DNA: TGTGCCACCAGCAGAGATCACGGGACAGGGGGTTATACGCAGTATTTT. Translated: CATSRDHGTGGYTQYF.

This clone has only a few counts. The CDR3 loop reads CASGLLNTEAFF. CDR3 DNA sequence: TGTGCCAGTGGACTTTTGAACACTGAAGCTTTCTTT. The rearrangement joins TRBV6-5 to TRBJ1-1; unclear D gene. The CDR3 runs 12 residues. Trimming cost V 9 bases and J 0 bases, with 8 bases left between them. CDR1 is MNHEY, CDR2 SVGAGI, per germline.

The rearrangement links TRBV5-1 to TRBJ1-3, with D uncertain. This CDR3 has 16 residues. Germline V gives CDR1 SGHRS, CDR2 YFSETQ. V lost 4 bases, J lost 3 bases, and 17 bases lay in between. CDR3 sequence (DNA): TGCGCCAGCAGCCAGAAGCCAGGCGTTCTTGGAAACACCATATATTTT. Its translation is CASSQKPGVLGNTIYF. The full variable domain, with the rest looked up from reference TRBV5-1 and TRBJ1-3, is KAGVTQTPRYLIKTRGQQVTLSCSPISGHRSVSWYQQTPGQGLQFLFEYFSETQRNKGNFPGRFSGRQFSNSRSEMNVSTLELGDSALYLCASSQKPGVLGNTIYFGEGSWLTVV.

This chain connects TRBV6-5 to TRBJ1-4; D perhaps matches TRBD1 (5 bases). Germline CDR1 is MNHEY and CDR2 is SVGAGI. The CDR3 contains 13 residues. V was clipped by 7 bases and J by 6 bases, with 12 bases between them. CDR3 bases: TGTGCCAGCACGGGGCAGCTGGATGAAAAACTGTTTTTT. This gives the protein CASTGQLDEKLFF.

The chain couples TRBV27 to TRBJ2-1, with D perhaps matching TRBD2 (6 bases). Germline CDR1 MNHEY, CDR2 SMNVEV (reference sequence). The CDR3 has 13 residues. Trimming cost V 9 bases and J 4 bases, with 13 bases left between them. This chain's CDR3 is CASKTGTYNEQFF. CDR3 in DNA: TGTGCCAGTAAAACCGGGACTTACAATGAGCAGTTCTTC.

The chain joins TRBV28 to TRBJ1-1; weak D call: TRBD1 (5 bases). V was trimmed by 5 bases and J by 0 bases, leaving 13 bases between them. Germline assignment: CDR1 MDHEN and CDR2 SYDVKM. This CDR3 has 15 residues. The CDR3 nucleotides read TGTGCCAGCAGTCTACCCGGGACCTTGAACACTGAAGCTTTCTTT. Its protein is CASSLPGTLNTEAFF.

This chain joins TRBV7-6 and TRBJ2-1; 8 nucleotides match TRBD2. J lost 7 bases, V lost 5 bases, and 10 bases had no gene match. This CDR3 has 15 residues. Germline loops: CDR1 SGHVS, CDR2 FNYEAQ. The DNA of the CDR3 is TGTGCCAGCAGCCATCCGAGCGGGAGAAATAATGAGCAGTTCTTC. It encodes CASSHPSGRNNEQFF.

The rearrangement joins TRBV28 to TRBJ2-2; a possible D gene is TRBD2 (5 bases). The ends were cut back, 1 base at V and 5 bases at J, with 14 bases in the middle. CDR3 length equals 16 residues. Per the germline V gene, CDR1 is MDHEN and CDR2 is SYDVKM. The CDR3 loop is CASSLSALAYTGELFF. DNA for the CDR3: TGTGCCAGCAGTTTATCGGCCCTAGCTTATACCGGGGAGCTGTTTTTT.

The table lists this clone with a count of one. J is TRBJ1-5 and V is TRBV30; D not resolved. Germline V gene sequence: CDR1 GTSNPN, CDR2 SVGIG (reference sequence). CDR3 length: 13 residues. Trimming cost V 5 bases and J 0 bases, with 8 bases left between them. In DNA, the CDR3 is TGTGCCTGGGGAAAATATAGCAATCAGCCCCAGCATTTT. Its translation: CAWGKYSNQPQHF.

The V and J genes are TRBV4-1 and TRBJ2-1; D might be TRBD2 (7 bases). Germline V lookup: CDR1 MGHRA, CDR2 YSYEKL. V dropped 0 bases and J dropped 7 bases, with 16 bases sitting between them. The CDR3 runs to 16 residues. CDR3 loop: CASSQDRGGGRNEQFF. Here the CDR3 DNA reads TGCGCCAGCAGCCAAGATAGGGGCGGGGGCAGGAATGAGCAGTTCTTC.

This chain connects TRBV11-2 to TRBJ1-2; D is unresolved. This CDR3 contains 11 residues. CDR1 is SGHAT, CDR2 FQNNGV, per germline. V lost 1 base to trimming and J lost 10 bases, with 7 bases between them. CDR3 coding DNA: TGTGCCAGCAGCTTAGGAGCAGTCTACACCTTC. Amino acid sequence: CASSLGAVYTF.

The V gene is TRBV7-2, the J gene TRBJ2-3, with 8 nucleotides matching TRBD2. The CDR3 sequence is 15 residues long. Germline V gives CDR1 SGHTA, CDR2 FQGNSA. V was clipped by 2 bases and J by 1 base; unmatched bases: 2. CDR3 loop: CASSLSREGTDTQYF. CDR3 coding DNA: TGTGCCAGCAGCTTATCGCGGGAGGGCACAGATACGCAGTATTTT.

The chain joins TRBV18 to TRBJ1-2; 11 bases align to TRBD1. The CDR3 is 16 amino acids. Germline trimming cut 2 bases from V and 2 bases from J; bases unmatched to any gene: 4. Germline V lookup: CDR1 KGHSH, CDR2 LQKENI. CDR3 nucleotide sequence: TGTGCCAGCTCACCAGAGGGACAGGGGGGGAACTATGGCTACACCTTC. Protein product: CASSPEGQGGNYGYTF. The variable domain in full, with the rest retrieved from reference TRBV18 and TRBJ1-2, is NAGVMQNPRHLVRRRGQEARLRCSPMKGHSHVYWYRQLPEEGLKFMVYLQKENIIDESGMPKERFSAEFPKEGPSILRIQQVVRGDSAAYFCASSPEGQGGNYGYTFGSGTRLTVV.

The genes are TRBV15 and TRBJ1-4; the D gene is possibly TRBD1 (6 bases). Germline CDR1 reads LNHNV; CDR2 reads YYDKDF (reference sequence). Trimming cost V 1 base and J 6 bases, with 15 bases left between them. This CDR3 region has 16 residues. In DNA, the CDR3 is TGTGCCACCAGCAGAGTAGGGCAGGGGATATATGAAAAACTGTTTTTT. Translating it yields CATSRVGQGIYEKLFF.

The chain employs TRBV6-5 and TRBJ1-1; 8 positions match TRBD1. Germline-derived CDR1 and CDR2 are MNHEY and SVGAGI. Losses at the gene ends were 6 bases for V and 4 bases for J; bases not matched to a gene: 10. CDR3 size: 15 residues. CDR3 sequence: CASSHRSGGFTEAFF. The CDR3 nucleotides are TGTGCCAGCAGCCATAGATCAGGGGGCTTCACTGAAGCTTTCTTT.

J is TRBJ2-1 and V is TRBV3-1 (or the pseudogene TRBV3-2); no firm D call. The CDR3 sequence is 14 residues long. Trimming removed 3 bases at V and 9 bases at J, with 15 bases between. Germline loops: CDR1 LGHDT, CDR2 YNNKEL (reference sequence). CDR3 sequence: CASSHADWTREQFF. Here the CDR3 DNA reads TGTGCCAGCAGCCACGCCGATTGGACCCGTGAGCAGTTCTTC.

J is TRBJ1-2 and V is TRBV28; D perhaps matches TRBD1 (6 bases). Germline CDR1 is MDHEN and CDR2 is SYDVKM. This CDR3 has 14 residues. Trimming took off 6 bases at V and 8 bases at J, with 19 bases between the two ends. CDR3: CASRFLPRQGGYTF. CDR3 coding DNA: TGTGCCAGCAGATTCCTCCCGCGCCAGGGGGGCTACACCTTC.

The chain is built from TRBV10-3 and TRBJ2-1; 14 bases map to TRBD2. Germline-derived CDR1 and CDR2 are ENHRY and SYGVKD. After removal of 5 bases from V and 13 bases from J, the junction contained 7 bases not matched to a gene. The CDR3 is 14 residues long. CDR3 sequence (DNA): TGTGCCATCAGTCCGGGACTAGCGGGAGAGAGACAGTTCTTC. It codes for CAISPGLAGERQFF.

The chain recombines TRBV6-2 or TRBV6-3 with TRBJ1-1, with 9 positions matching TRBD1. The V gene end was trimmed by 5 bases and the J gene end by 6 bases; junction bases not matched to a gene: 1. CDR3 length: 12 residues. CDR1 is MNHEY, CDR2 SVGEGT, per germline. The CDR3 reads CASSTGGSEAFF. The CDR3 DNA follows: TGTGCCAGCAGTACAGGGGGCTCTGAAGCTTTCTTT.

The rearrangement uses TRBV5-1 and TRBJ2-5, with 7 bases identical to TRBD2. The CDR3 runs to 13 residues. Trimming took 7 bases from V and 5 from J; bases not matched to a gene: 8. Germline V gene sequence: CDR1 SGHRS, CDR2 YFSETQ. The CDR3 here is CASWGGPGETQYF. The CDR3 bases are TGCGCCAGCTGGGGGGGTCCAGGGGAGACCCAGTACTTC.

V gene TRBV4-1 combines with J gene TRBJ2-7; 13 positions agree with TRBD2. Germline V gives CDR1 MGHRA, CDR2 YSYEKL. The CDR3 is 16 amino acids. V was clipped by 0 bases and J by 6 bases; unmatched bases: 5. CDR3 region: CASSQDSGLAGAEQYF. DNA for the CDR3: TGCGCCAGCAGCCAAGATAGCGGACTAGCGGGAGCCGAGCAGTACTTC.

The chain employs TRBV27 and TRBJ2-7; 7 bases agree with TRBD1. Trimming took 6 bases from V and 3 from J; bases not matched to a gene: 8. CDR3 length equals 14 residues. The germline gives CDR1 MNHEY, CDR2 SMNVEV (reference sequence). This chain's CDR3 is CASRTGIANYEQYF. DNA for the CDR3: TGTGCCAGCAGGACAGGGATCGCTAACTACGAGCAGTACTTC.

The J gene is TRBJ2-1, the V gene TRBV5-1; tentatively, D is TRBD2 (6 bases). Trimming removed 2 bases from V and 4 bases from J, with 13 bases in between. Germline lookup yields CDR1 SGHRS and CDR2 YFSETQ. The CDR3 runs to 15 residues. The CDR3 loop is CASSLRDWEYNEQFF. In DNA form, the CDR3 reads TGCGCCAGCAGCTTAAGGGACTGGGAGTACAATGAGCAGTTCTTC.

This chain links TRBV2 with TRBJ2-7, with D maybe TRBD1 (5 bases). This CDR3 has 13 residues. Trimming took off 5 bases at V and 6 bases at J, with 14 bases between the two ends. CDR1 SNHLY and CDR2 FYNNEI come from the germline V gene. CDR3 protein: CASSLDTDGEQYF. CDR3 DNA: TGTGCCAGCAGTTTGGACACAGATGGCGAGCAGTACTTC.

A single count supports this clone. The CDR3 spells CASSFQVMDNEQFF. DNA for the CDR3: TGTGCCAGCAGTTTCCAGGTTATGGACAATGAGCAGTTCTTC. V usage is TRBV6-2 or TRBV6-3 and J usage is TRBJ2-1; D is unresolved. The germline V gene encodes CDR1 MNHEY and CDR2 SVGEGT. CDR3 length equals 14 residues. Deletions cut 4 bases from V and 5 bases from J, with 12 bases between.

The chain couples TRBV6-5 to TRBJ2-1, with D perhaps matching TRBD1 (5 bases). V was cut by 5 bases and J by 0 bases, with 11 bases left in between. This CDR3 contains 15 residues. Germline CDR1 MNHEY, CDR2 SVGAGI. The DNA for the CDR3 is TGTGCCAGCAGTCGACAGTTGAGCTCCTACAATGAGCAGTTCTTC. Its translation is CASSRQLSSYNEQFF.

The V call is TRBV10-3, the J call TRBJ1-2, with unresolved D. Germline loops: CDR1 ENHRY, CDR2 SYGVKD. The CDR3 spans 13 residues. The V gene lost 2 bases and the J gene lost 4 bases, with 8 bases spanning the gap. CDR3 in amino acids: CAISEQEFYGYTF. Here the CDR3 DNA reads TGTGCCATCAGTGAGCAGGAATTCTATGGCTACACCTTC.